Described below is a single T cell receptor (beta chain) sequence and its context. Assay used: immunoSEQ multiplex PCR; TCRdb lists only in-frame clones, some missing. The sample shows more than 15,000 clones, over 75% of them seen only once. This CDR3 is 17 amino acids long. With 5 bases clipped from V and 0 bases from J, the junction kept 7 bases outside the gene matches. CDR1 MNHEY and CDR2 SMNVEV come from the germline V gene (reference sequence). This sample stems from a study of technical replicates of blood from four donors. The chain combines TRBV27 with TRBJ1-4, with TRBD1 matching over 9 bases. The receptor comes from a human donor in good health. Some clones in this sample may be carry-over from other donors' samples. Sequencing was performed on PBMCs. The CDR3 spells CASSIRDRASTNEKLFF. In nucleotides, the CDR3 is TGTGCCAGCAGTATCCGGGACAGGGCCTCAACTAATGAAAAACTGTTTTTT.